Below are 16 T cell receptor beta chains sequenced from a single sample in a study of T cell repertoires and Cas9 in healthy adults. Only in-frame clones appear in the TCRdb table, and some are missing; sequencing was by immunoSEQ multiplex PCR. The table records tens of thousands of clones, 92% of them present only once. Sample: CD4+ effector T cells (CD127+, CD25-, CD137-, CD154-) from PBMCs; culture status not recorded. The source is a human donor in good health.

The CDR3 is CSASVDYEQYV. The CDR3 DNA follows: TGCAGTGCTAGTGTAGACTACGAGCAGTACGTC. The rearrangement links TRBV20-1 to TRBJ2-7; D not certain. Germline V CDR1 and CDR2: DFQATT, SNEGSKA (reference sequence). Trimming pared 3 bases from V and 3 bases from J, leaving 6 bases between. This CDR3 has 11 amino acids.

This chain joins TRBV7-8 and TRBJ1-1; D gene uncertain. CDR1 and CDR2 from the germline V gene are SGHVS and FQNEAQ. V lost 5 bases to trimming and J lost 0 bases, with 13 bases between them. The CDR3 has 15 residues. The CDR3 nucleotides are TGTGCCAGCAGCGATAGAGGCTCGGTGAACACTGAAGCTTTCTTT. Residues: CASSDRGSVNTEAFF. Supplemented by reference TRBV7-8 and TRBJ1-1, the full variable domain reads GAGVSQSPRYKVAKRGQDVALRCDPISGHVSLFWYQQALGQGPEFLTYFQNEAQLDKSGLPSDRFFAERPEGSVSTLKIQRTQQEDSAVYLCASSDRGSVNTEAFFGQGTRLTVV.

V gene TRBV6-6 combines with J gene TRBJ2-7, with 14 bases identical to TRBD2. Germline V gene data show CDR1 as MNHNY and CDR2 as SVGAGI (reference sequence). The CDR3 runs to 16 residues. The V and J ends lost 6 bases and 3 bases, in that order; junction bases with no gene match: 7. The CDR3 region is CASRRGLAGDFYEQYV. The CDR3 nucleotides read TGTGCCAGCAGAAGGGGACTAGCGGGGGACTTCTACGAGCAGTACGTC.

Worth noting for this clone: One end of the junction is discordant with germline, which a read error may explain. The genes are TRBV30 and TRBJ2-7; maybe TRBD1 (6 bases). This CDR3 is built from 10 residues. CDR1 and CDR2 (germline): GTSNPN, SVGIG (reference sequence). The CDR3 bases are TGTGCCTGGAACGGCAGGGGAATGAGGTTC. Translated: CAWNGRGMRF.

V is TRBV7-9 and J is TRBJ2-1; the match to TRBD1 covers 9 bases. The CDR3 runs 15 residues. The V gene end was trimmed by 8 bases and the J gene end by 2 bases; junction bases not matched to a gene: 7. The germline CDR1 and CDR2 sequences are SEHNR and FQNEAQ (reference sequence). The CDR3 region is CASVPGQGAYNEQFF. The CDR3 DNA reads as TGTGCCAGCGTACCGGGACAGGGAGCCTACAATGAGCAGTTCTTC.

The rearrangement uses TRBV6-5 and TRBJ1-1; tentative D call: TRBD1 (5 bases). CDR1 is MNHEY, CDR2 SVGAGI, per germline. V was cut by 5 bases and J by 4 bases, with 14 bases left in between. The CDR3 loop spans 14 amino acids. In DNA form, the CDR3 reads TGTGCCAGCAGTGAAGGTTGGGGGATCACTGAAGCTTTCTTT. Translating it yields CASSEGWGITEAFF.

This clone came up a few times. The V and J genes are TRBV6-7 and TRBJ2-4; tentative D call: TRBD1 (6 bases). TRBV6-7 is labeled an ORF, and its function is uncertain. Trimming removed 7 bases from V and 2 bases from J, with 18 bases in between. The CDR3 has 16 amino acids. The chain's CDR3 is CASTTIYGTPKNIQYF. The CDR3 DNA reads as TGTGCCAGCACGACAATTTACGGGACACCCAAAAACATTCAGTACTTC.

This chain uses TRBV11-3 with TRBJ2-1; D not certain. With 7 bases removed from V and 9 bases from J, the gap between germline ends came to 25 bases. CDR3 size: 16 residues. Looked up from germline, CDR1 is SGHNT and CDR2 is YENEEA. The CDR3 DNA sequence: TGTGCCAGCATCCCGAGATCCGGGCCGAACGTGCGTGAGCAGTTCTTC. This codes for CASIPRSGPNVREQFF.

This chain uses TRBV19 with TRBJ2-5, with D possibly matching TRBD1 (6 bases). V lost 5 bases, J lost 1 base, and 17 bases lay in between. Germline CDR1 and CDR2: LNHDA and SQIVND (reference sequence). CDR3 length: 16 residues. The CDR3 here is CASSPTGNRGQETQYF. CDR3 bases: TGTGCCAGTAGTCCAACAGGGAATCGGGGCCAAGAGACCCAGTACTTC.

The chain combines TRBV28 with TRBJ2-7, with a possible D match to TRBD2 (7 bases). The CDR3 contains 16 residues. Per the germline V gene, CDR1 is MDHEN and CDR2 is SYDVKM. V lost 5 bases, J lost 2 bases, and 19 bases lay in between. Here the CDR3 DNA reads TGTGCCAGCAGTAGGGGGGGGCGGGACCGCACCTACGAGCAGTACGTC. It encodes CASSRGGRDRTYEQYV.

The genes are TRBV11-2 and TRBJ2-6; 9 positions match TRBD1. With 5 bases clipped from V and 0 bases from J, the junction kept 5 bases outside the gene matches. The V gene's germline CDR1 is SGHAT and CDR2 FQNNGV. The CDR3 runs to 17 residues. CDR3 bases: TGTGCCAGCAGCCCCGGACAGGGGAGCTCTGGGGCCAACGTCCTGACTTTC. The encoded protein is CASSPGQGSSGANVLTF.

This clone was found once. The J gene is TRBJ2-1, the V gene TRBV18; D might be TRBD1 (5 bases). V gave up 2 bases and J gave up 6 bases, with 8 bases separating them. The germline CDR1 and CDR2 sequences are KGHSH and LQKENI. This CDR3 comprises 13 residues. The CDR3 coding sequence is TGTGCCAGCTCACCAGGGGCCTTCAATGAGCAGTTCTTC. It is translated as CASSPGAFNEQFF.

The chain carries TRBV2 and TRBJ2-5, with D possibly matching TRBD2 (6 bases). The V gene lost 2 bases and the J gene lost 5 bases, with 15 bases spanning the gap. Germline CDR1 and CDR2: SNHLY and FYNNEI. The CDR3 length is 15 residues. The CDR3 protein is CASSESEVAGETQYF. In DNA, the CDR3 is TGTGCCAGCAGTGAATCTGAGGTGGCGGGGGAGACCCAGTACTTC. Filled out from reference TRBV2 and TRBJ2-5, the complete variable domain reads EPEVTQTPSHQVTQMGQEVILRCVPISNHLYFYWYRQILGQKVEFLVSFYNNEISEKSEIFDDQFSVERPDGSNFTLKIRSTKLEDSAMYFCASSESEVAGETQYFGPGTRLLVL.

This rearrangement joins TRBV4-3 to TRBJ2-2; D not resolved. Germline values: CDR1 LGHNA, CDR2 YSLEER. CDR3 length: 13 residues. V lost 0 bases and J lost 5, with 4 bases in between. The CDR3 DNA follows: TGCGCCAGCAGCCAAGATCGGACCGGGGAGCTGTTTTTT. Residues: CASSQDRTGELFF.

The rearrangement links TRBV2 to TRBJ1-2; no clear D gene. V gave up 8 bases and J gave up 3 bases, with 7 bases separating them. The germline V gene encodes CDR1 SNHLY and CDR2 FYNNEI. This CDR3 is 11 amino acids long. The CDR3 sequence is CASGRDYGYTF. CDR3 bases: TGTGCCAGCGGACGGGACTATGGCTACACCTTC.

The count of this clone is one. The chain joins TRBV2 to TRBJ1-2, with D possibly being TRBD1 (5 bases). Germline CDR1 is SNHLY and CDR2 is FYNNEI. Trimming shortened V by 10 bases and J by 4 bases, and 16 bases separated the two germline ends. The CDR3 is 13 amino acids. The CDR3 bases are TGTGCCACCCGGGGGGTGTTACCCTATGGCTACACCTTC. Amino acids: CATRGVLPYGYTF. The whole variable domain, filled in from reference TRBV2 and TRBJ1-2, reads EPEVTQTPSHQVTQMGQEVILRCVPISNHLYFYWYRQILGQKVEFLVSFYNNEISEKSEIFDDQFSVERPDGSNFTLKIRSTKLEDSAMYFCATRGVLPYGYTFGSGTRLTVV.